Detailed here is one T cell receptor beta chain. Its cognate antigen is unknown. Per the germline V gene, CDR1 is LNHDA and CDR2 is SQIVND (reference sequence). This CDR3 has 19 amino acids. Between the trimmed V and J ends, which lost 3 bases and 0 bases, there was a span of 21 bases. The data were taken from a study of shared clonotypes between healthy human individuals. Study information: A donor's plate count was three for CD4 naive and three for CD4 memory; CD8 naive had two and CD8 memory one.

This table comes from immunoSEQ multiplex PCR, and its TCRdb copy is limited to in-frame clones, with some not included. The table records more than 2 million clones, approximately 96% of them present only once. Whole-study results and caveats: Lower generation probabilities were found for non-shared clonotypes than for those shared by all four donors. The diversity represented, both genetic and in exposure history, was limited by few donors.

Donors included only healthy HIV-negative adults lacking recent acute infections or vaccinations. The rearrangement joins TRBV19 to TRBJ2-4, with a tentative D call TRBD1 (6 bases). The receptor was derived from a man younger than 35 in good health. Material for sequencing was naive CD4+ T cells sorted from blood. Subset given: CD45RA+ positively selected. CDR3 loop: CASSIMRQERGLAKNIQYF. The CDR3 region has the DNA TGTGCCAGTAGTATTATGAGACAGGAGAGAGGTCTAGCCAAAAACATTCAGTACTTC.